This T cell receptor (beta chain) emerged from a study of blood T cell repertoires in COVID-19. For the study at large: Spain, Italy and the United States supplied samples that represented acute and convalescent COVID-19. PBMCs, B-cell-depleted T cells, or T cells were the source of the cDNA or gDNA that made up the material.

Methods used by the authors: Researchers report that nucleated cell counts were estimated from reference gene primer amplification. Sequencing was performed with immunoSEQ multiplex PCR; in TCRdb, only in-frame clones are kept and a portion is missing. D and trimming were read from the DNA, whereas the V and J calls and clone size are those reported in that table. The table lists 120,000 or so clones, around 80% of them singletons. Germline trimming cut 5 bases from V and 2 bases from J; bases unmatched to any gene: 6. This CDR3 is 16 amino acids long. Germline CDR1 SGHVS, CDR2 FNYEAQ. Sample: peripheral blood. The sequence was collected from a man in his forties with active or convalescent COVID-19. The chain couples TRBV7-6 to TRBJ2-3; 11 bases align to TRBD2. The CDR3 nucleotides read TGTGCCAGCAGCGTGACTAGCGGGGCCTACACAGATACGCAGTATTTT. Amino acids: CASSVTSGAYTDTQYF.